The text below deals with one T cell receptor beta chain. Antigen: not known. Trimming shortened V by 0 bases and J by 6 bases, and 14 bases separated the two germline ends. The CDR3 totals 15 residues. Germline assignment: CDR1 LGHNA and CDR2 YSLEER. The sample comes from a study of cytomegalovirus exposure and HLA in healthy donors. The study, taken as a whole, reports: Associated with cytomegalovirus, according to the listing, were 170 or so TCR beta chains.

The PCR ran on 60 Vbeta and 13 Jbeta primers. TCRdb's table, derived via immunoSEQ multiplex PCR, lists solely in-frame clones and lacks some. The table records approximately 150,000 clones, about 80% of them present only once. The sequenced material came from PBMCs. The rearrangement links TRBV4-3 to TRBJ1-2, with no clear D. The TCR was taken from a woman aged 45 to 65 in good health and CMV-seronegative. As DNA, the CDR3 is TGCGCCAGCAGCCAAGATCACCCGGCGGATGATGGCTACACCTTC. As protein: CASSQDHPADDGYTF.